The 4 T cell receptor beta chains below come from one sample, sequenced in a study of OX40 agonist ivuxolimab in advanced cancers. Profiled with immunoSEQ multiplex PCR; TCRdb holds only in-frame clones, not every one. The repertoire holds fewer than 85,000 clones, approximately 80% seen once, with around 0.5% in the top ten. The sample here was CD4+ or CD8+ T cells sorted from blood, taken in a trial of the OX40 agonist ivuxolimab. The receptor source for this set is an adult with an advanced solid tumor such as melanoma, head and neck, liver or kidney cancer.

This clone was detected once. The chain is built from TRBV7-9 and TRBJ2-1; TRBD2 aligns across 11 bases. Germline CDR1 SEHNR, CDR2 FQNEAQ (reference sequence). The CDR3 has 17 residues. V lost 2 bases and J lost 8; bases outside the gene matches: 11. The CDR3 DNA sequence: TGTGCCAGCAGCTTACCTTCCTTAGCGGGGGGGCTCGATGAGCAGTTCTTC. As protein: CASSLPSLAGGLDEQFF.

The CDR3, as DNA: TGCGCCAGCAGCCAGCACAGCGGGAGCGGGACCGGGGAGCTGTTTTTT. It encodes CASSQHSGSGTGELFF. This chain connects TRBV4-3 to TRBJ2-2; 8 bases agree with TRBD2. Trimming took 3 bases from V and 5 from J; bases not matched to a gene: 8. The CDR3 length is 16 residues. Germline V gives CDR1 LGHNA, CDR2 YSLEER.

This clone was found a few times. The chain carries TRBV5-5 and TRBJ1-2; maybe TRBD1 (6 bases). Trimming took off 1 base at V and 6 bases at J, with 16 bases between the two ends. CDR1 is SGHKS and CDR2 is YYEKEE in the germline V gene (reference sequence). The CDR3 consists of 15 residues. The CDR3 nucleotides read TGTGCCAGCAGCTTGACAGGGACGGTAAAGGATGGCTACACCTTC. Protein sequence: CASSLTGTVKDGYTF.

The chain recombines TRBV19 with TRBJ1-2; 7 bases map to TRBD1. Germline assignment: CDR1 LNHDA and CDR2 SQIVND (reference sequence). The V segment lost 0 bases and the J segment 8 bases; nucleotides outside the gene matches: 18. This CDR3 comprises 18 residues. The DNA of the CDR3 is TGTGCCAGTAGTATAGACGTCACCGGGACAGCAGTCGGTAGCGGCTACACCTTC. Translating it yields CASSIDVTGTAVGSGYTF.